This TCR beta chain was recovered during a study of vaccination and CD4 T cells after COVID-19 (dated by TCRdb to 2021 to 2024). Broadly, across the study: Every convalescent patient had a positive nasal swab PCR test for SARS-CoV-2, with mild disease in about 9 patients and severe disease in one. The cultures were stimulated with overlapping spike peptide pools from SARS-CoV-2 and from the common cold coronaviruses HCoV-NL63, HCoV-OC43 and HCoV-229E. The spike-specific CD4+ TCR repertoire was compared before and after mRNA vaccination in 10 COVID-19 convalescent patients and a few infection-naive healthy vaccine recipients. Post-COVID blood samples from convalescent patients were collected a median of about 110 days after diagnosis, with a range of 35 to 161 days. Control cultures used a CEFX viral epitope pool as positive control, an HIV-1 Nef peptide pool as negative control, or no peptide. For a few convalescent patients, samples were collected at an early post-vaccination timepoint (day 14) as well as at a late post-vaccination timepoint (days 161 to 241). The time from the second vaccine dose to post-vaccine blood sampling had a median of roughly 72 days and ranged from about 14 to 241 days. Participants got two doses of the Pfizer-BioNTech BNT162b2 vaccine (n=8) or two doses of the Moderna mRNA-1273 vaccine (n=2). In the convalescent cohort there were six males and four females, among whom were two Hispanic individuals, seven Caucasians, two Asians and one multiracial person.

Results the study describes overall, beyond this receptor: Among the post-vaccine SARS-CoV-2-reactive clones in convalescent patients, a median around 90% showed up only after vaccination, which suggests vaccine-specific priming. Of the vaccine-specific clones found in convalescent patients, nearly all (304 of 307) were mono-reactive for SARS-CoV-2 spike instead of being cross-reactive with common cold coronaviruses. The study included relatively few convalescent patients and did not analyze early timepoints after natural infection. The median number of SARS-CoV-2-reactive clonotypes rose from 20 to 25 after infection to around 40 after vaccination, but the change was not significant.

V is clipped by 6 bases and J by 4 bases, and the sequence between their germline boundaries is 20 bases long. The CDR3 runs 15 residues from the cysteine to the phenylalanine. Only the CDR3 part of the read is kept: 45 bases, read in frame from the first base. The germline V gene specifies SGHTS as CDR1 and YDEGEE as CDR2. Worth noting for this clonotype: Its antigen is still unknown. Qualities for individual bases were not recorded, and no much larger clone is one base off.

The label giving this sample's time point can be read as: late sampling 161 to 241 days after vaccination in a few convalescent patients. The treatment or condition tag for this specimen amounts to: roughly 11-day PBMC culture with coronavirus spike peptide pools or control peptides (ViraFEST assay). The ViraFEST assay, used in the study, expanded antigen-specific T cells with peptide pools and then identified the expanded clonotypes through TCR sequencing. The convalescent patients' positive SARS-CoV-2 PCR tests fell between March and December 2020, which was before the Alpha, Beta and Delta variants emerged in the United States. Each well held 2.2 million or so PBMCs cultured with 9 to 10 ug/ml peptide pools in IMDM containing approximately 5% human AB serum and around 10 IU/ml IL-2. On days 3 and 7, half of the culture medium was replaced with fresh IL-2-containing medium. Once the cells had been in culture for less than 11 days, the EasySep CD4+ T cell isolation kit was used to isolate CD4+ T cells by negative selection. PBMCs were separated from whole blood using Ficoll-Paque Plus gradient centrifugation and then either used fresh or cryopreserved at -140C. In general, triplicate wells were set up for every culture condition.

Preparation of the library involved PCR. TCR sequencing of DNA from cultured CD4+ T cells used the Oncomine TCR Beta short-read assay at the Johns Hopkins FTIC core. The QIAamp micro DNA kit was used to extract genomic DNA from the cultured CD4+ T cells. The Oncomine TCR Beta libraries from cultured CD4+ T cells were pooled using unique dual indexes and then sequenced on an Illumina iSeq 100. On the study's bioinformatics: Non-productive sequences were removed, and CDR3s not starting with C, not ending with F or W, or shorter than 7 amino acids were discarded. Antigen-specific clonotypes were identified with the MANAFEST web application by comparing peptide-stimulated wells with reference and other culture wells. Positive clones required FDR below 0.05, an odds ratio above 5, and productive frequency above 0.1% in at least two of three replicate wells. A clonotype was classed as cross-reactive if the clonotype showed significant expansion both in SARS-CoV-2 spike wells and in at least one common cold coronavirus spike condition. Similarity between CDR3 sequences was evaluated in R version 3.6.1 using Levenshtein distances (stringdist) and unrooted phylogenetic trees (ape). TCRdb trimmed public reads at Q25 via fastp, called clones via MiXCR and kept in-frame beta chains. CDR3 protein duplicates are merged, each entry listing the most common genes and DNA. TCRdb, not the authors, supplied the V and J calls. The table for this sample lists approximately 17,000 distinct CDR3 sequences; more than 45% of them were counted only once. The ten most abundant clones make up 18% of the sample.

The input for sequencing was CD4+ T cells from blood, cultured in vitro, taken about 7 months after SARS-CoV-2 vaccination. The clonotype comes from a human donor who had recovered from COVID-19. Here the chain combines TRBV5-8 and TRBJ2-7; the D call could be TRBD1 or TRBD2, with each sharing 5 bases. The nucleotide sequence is TGTGCCAGCAACCCTATGGGACGGGGTATTTACGAGCAGTACTTC. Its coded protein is CASNPMGRGIYEQYF.